A single sample gave rise to the 32 T cell receptor beta chains below, sequenced in a study of Graves' ophthalmopathy and Graves' hyperthyroidism. RNA transcripts provided the template for amplifying TCR beta CDR3 regions. First-round RT-PCR with HTBI primers preceded a second-round multiplex PCR. TCRdb ran MiXCR on the multiplex PCR reads and lists one entry per CDR3 protein. There are over a million distinct CDR3 sequences in the sample; about 36% occur only once, and around 10% lies in the top ten. Input material: peripheral blood or thyroid tissue (not recorded which). Receptors were obtained from an adult man with Graves' hyperthyroidism.

In this sample, this clonotype turned up a few times. This sequence joins TRBV9 and TRBJ1-1; D is possibly TRBD1 (5 bases). V lost 4 bases and J 2 bases, leaving 15 bases between the germline ends. Germline CDR1 and CDR2: SGDLS and YYNGEE. This CDR3 is built from 15 residues. CDR3 residues: CASSQEGTRNTEAFF. DNA of the CDR3: TGTGCCAGCAGCCAAGAGGGGACGAGAAACACTGAAGCTTTCTTT.

This clonotype was recorded many times. V and J are TRBV5-4 and TRBJ2-5; D unresolved. Germline CDR1 and CDR2: SGHNT and YYREEE (reference sequence). There are 13 residues in the CDR3. Trimming removed 4 bases at V and 7 bases at J, with 14 bases between. CDR3 amino acids: CASSLGTPGTQYF. The CDR3 DNA reads as TGTGCCAGCAGCCTGGGAACCCCTGGGACCCAGTACTTC.

V gene TRBV24-1 combines with J gene TRBJ2-5; 10 nucleotides line up with TRBD1. CDR1 is KGHDR and CDR2 is SFDVKD in the germline V gene. The CDR3 has 15 amino acids. J lost 0 bases, V lost 5 bases, and 2 bases had no gene match. CDR3 in DNA: TGTGCCACCAGTGGACAGGGGGCTTACCAAGAGACCCAGTACTTC. Translated: CATSGQGAYQETQYF.

This clonotype was found many times. The V gene is TRBV7-2, the J gene TRBJ2-5; D possibly corresponds to TRBD2 (6 bases). With 2 bases removed from V and 4 bases from J, the gap between germline ends came to 20 bases. CDR1 SGHTA and CDR2 FQGNSA come from the germline V gene. The CDR3 spans 17 residues. The CDR3 DNA is TGTGCCAGCAGCTTAAGCCTCCTGGGAGCGGGTGCAGAGACCCAGTACTTC. Translated: CASSLSLLGAGAETQYF.

This clonotype was recorded a few times. The rearrangement links TRBV6-5 to TRBJ1-4; D is ambiguous. The V gene's germline CDR1 is MNHEY and CDR2 SVGAGI. V lost 7 bases and J lost 7, with 16 bases in between. CDR3 length: 14 amino acids. In DNA, the CDR3 is TGTGCCAGCATTGACTCGGGAAGATTTGAAAAACTGTTTTTT. It specifies CASIDSGRFEKLFF.

This clonotype showed up just a few times. The J gene is TRBJ1-1, the V gene TRBV18; a possible D gene is TRBD1 (5 bases). V was shortened by 3 bases and J by 3 bases, with 11 bases between the two germline ends. The V gene's germline CDR1 is KGHSH and CDR2 LQKENI. This CDR3 is 14 amino acids long. CDR3 amino acids: CASSPGGWDTEAFF. CDR3 sequence (DNA): TGTGCCAGCTCACCGGGGGGATGGGACACTGAAGCTTTCTTT.

This clonotype occurred many times. V and J are TRBV9 and TRBJ1-1; weak D call: TRBD1 (5 bases). The CDR3 covers 15 residues. The germline V gene has CDR1 SGDLS and CDR2 YYNGEE. Trimming cost V 0 bases and J 6 bases, with 15 bases left between them. CDR3 in amino acids: CASSVGHRGSSEAFF. Here the CDR3 DNA reads TGTGCCAGCAGCGTAGGACACCGGGGCAGCTCTGAAGCTTTCTTT.

This clonotype was seen repeatedly, ten times or more. The rearrangement uses TRBV20-1 and TRBJ2-7; perhaps TRBD2 as D (5 bases). V was trimmed by 5 bases and J by 9 bases, leaving 20 bases between them. The CDR3 has 13 amino acids. Germline V gives CDR1 DFQATT, CDR2 SNEGSKA (reference sequence). CDR3: CSAFTPGSLRQYF. Here the CDR3 DNA reads TGCAGTGCTTTCACCCCGGGGAGTTTGAGGCAGTACTTC.

This clonotype was seen a handful of times. DNA of the CDR3: TGTGCCTGGAGTGTGACAGGCTATAATTCACCCCTCCACTTT. It codes for CAWSVTGYNSPLHF. The rearrangement joins TRBV30 to TRBJ1-6, with D possibly TRBD1 on 6 matching bases. The germline V gene encodes CDR1 GTSNPN and CDR2 SVGIG (reference sequence). The CDR3 spans 14 residues. Trimming removed 0 bases from V and 3 bases from J, with 6 bases in between.

The V call is TRBV6-5, the J call TRBJ2-7; perhaps TRBD2 as D (5 bases). Per germline, CDR1 MNHEY and CDR2 SVGAGI. Deletions cut 5 bases from V and 6 bases from J, with 14 bases between. The CDR3 is 13 amino acids. CDR3 sequence reads: CASSPLEGGEQYF. The CDR3 region has the DNA TGTGCCAGCAGTCCCCTTGAGGGCGGCGAGCAGTACTTC.

This clonotype was observed many times. The chain recombines TRBV11-2 with TRBJ1-1; D may be TRBD1 (6 bases). Per germline, CDR1 SGHAT and CDR2 FQNNGV. With 7 bases removed from V and 1 base from J, the gap between germline ends came to 10 bases. CDR3 length equals 13 residues. This CDR3 reads CASKQGGNTEAFF. CDR3 nucleotide sequence: TGTGCCAGCAAACAGGGAGGGAACACTGAAGCTTTCTTT. Full variable domain (remainder filled in from reference TRBV11-2 and TRBJ1-1): EAGVAQSPRYKIIEKRQSVAFWCNPISGHATLYWYQQILGQGPKLLIQFQNNGVVDDSQLPKDRFSAERLKGVDSTLKIQPAKLEDSAVYLCASKQGGNTEAFFGQGTRLTVV.

J is TRBJ2-7 and V is TRBV7-9, with TRBD1 as a possible D gene (6 bases). With 9 bases removed from V and 4 bases from J, the gap between germline ends came to 22 bases. CDR1 SEHNR and CDR2 FQNEAQ come from the germline V gene (reference sequence). This CDR3 region has 15 residues. As DNA, the CDR3 is TGTGCCAGTACCCCCGCGGCAGGGGCTCGTTACGAGCAGTACTTC. This sequence encodes CASTPAAGARYEQYF. The full variable domain, with the rest looked up from reference TRBV7-9 and TRBJ2-7, is DTGVSQNPRHKITKRGQNVTFRCDPISEHNRLYWYRQTLGQGPEFLTYFQNEAQLEKSRLLSDRFSAERPKGSFSTLEIQRTEQGDSAMYLCASTPAAGARYEQYFGPGTRLTVT.

This clonotype occurred a few times. An end of the junction differs from the germline gene, which may be a read error. This chain uses TRBV10-3 with TRBJ2-2; 7 bases agree with TRBD1. CDR1 is ENHRY, CDR2 SYGVKD, per germline. The CDR3 is 14 amino acids. CDR3 nucleotides: TGTGCCAGCAGTGACAGGGACAGCACCGGGGAGCTGTTTTTT. It codes for CASSDRDSTGELFF.

At least ten counts were recorded for this clonotype. The V gene is TRBV15, the J gene TRBJ2-5; D may be TRBD1 or TRBD2 (6 bases each). This CDR3 has 12 residues. Trimming pared 6 bases from V and 5 bases from J, leaving 10 bases between. Germline values: CDR1 LNHNV, CDR2 YYDKDF (reference sequence). DNA for the CDR3: TGTGCCACCAGGGACAGCGGGGAGACCCAGTACTTC. It yields the protein CATRDSGETQYF.

This clonotype was detected ten times or more. The V call is TRBV6-2 or TRBV6-3, the J call TRBJ1-5; 8 bases fit TRBD1. The germline V gene has CDR1 MNHEY and CDR2 SVGEGT. V was clipped by 8 bases and J by 1 base; unmatched bases: 4. The CDR3 is 14 amino acids. The CDR3: CASDGQGSNQPQHF. CDR3 nucleotide sequence: TGTGCCAGCGATGGACAGGGCAGCAATCAGCCCCAGCATTTT.

This clonotype was observed a single time. DNA of the CDR3: TGCAGTGCTCCGAAGGCGTTCGCCTATGGCTACACCTTC. Protein sequence: CSAPKAFAYGYTF. The gene calls are TRBV20-1 and TRBJ1-2; D uncertain. The CDR3 totals 13 residues. Trimming took 5 bases from V and 4 from J, leaving 14 bases between them. Germline values: CDR1 DFQATT, CDR2 SNEGSKA (reference sequence).

This chain uses TRBV29-1 with TRBJ2-7; D is possibly TRBD2 (6 bases). This CDR3 is 13 amino acids long. Trimming left V 8 bases short and J 6 bases short, with 20 bases between. Germline CDR1 and CDR2: SQVTM and ANQGSEA. The CDR3 spells CSFGLGLSPEQYF. The CDR3 DNA reads TGCAGCTTTGGACTGGGACTCTCTCCCGAGCAGTACTTC.

The genes are TRBV7-2 and TRBJ1-2; unclear D gene. Germline loops: CDR1 SGHTA, CDR2 FQGNSA. V lost 1 base, J lost 7 bases, and 16 bases lay in between. The CDR3 has 15 residues. CDR3 sequence reads: CASSLDRLFSSGYTF. In DNA form, the CDR3 reads TGTGCCAGCAGCTTAGATAGGTTGTTTTCATCTGGCTACACCTTC.

This clonotype has at least ten counts. The CDR3 DNA is TGCAGCGTGGGACGGGACTATGGCTACACCTTC. Protein product: CSVGRDYGYTF. V and J are TRBV29-1 and TRBJ1-2; TRBD1 might be the D (5 bases). The CDR3 consists of 11 residues. The germline V and J ends were trimmed by 6 bases and 3 bases, with 8 bases remaining between them. Germline loops: CDR1 SQVTM, CDR2 ANQGSEA.

This clonotype has a count of ten or more. The chain carries TRBV10-2 and TRBJ1-1, with D possibly matching TRBD1 (6 bases). V was pared by 7 bases and J by 5 bases, with 17 bases between. This CDR3 contains 14 residues. Looked up from germline, CDR1 is WSHSY and CDR2 is SAAADI. The CDR3 nucleotides are TGCGCCAGCAACTACGCGGGGGCCCGTACTGAAGCTTTCTTT. Amino acid sequence: CASNYAGARTEAFF.

This clonotype was seen a few times. A clone one base away is much larger, so this may be a read error. The chain uses TRBV20-1 and TRBJ2-7; D is perhaps TRBD1 (5 bases). Trimming left V 3 bases short and J 0 bases short, with 12 bases between. In germline, CDR1 is DFQATT, CDR2 SNEGSKA (reference sequence). The CDR3 has 14 amino acids. The CDR3 is CSASLGAYSYEQYF. Here the CDR3 DNA reads TGCAGTGCTAGCCTAGGGGCCTACTCCTACGAGCAGTACTTC.

The V and J genes are TRBV7-4 and TRBJ2-7; TRBD2 might be the D (7 bases). The germline V gene has CDR1 SGHVT and CDR2 SQSDAQ. Trimming pared 6 bases from V and 3 bases from J, leaving 21 bases between. This CDR3 is built from 16 residues. Here the CDR3 reads CASSSQGGEGNYEQYF. The CDR3 DNA sequence: TGTGCCAGCAGTTCTCAAGGGGGGGAGGGGAACTACGAGCAGTACTTC.

This clonotype was detected many times. J is TRBJ2-7 and V is TRBV11-2; TRBD1 matches at 9 bases. Germline assignment: CDR1 SGHAT and CDR2 FQNNGV. V dropped 5 bases and J dropped 2; count of bases not matched to a gene: 4. The CDR3 runs to 14 residues. The CDR3 sequence is CASSGRDRAYEQYF. CDR3 nucleotide sequence: TGTGCCAGCAGCGGCCGGGACAGGGCCTACGAGCAGTACTTC. The full variable domain, completed using reference TRBV11-2 and TRBJ2-7, is EAGVAQSPRYKIIEKRQSVAFWCNPISGHATLYWYQQILGQGPKLLIQFQNNGVVDDSQLPKDRFSAERLKGVDSTLKIQPAKLEDSAVYLCASSGRDRAYEQYFGPGTRLTVT.

As to this clonotype: Likely a read error: the CDR3 ends without its conserved phenylalanine or tryptophan. The rearrangement joins TRBV10-3 to TRBJ2-7; a possible D gene is TRBD2 (7 bases). The germline gives CDR1 ENHRY, CDR2 SYGVKD. This CDR3 has 14 residues. CDR3 sequence reads: CTISEGGSSYEQYL. Written as DNA, the CDR3 is TGTACCATCAGTGAGGGGGGGAGTTCCTACGAGCAGTACCTC.

This clonotype was detected a few times. J is TRBJ2-5 and V is TRBV24-1; D is undetermined. V lost 2 bases and J 0 bases, leaving 9 bases between the germline ends. Germline lookup yields CDR1 KGHDR and CDR2 SFDVKD. CDR3 size: 15 residues. The CDR3 DNA sequence: TGTGCCACCAGTGATTCAACTATATACCAAGAGACCCAGTACTTC. This codes for CATSDSTIYQETQYF.

As concerns this clonotype: An end of the junction does not agree with germline; a read error may underlie this. J is TRBJ2-6 and V is TRBV29-1; 7 bases are a match to TRBD1. Germline V lookup: CDR1 SQVTM, CDR2 ANQGSEA. The CDR3 consists of 11 residues. For the CDR3, the DNA is TGCAGCGGAGGACAGGTCAACACTGAAGCTTTC. Protein: CSGGQVNTEAF.

This clonotype was counted only a few times. One junction end disagrees with the germline gene, perhaps due to a read error. The chain is built from TRBV25-1 and TRBJ2-6; D is perhaps TRBD2 (6 bases). This CDR3 is built from 14 residues. Per the germline V gene, CDR1 is MGHDK and CDR2 is SYGVNS. CDR3 region: CASSERAGGNVLTF. In DNA, the CDR3 is TGTGCCAGCAGTGAAAGGGCCGGGGGCAACGTCCTGACTTTC.

The chain uses TRBV2 and TRBJ1-4, with D uncertain. The CDR3 spans 11 residues. The V end was cut by 6 bases, the J end by 8 bases, with 7 bases between. Germline V CDR1 and CDR2: SNHLY, FYNNEI. The DNA for the CDR3 is TGTGCCAGCAGGAAGACCGAAAAACTGTTTTTT. Translation: CASRKTEKLFF.

This clonotype was counted ten times or more. The chain combines TRBV29-1 with TRBJ1-2, with unresolved D. Trimming cost V 6 bases and J 4 bases, with 12 bases left between them. This CDR3 spans 12 amino acids. Germline V gene data show CDR1 as SQVTM and CDR2 as ANQGSEA. DNA of the CDR3: TGCAGCGTCGCCGGCCCGGCCTATGGCTACACCTTC. This codes for CSVAGPAYGYTF.

This clonotype has only a few counts. The genes are TRBV9 and TRBJ1-1; no clear D. The germline gives CDR1 SGDLS, CDR2 YYNGEE. Trimming removed 4 bases from V and 1 base from J, with 8 bases in between. The CDR3 sequence is 13 residues long. CDR3 sequence: CASSPRSNTEAFF. CDR3 DNA: TGTGCCAGCAGCCCCCGGTCGAACACTGAAGCTTTCTTT.

This clonotype was seen ten or more times. V and J are TRBV10-1 and TRBJ1-1; D is undetermined. Trimming removed 3 bases from V and 7 bases from J, with 12 bases in between. This CDR3 is 13 amino acids long. Germline V CDR1 and CDR2: WNHNN, SYGVQD (reference sequence). The DNA of the CDR3 is TGCGCCAGCAGTGAACCCGACACCCGTGAAGCTTTCTTT. It encodes CASSEPDTREAFF.

This clonotype has a count of ten or more. V gene TRBV9 combines with J gene TRBJ1-1; the D is unclear. Deletions cut 1 base from V and 3 bases from J, with 7 bases between. Germline V gives CDR1 SGDLS, CDR2 YYNGEE. The CDR3 consists of 13 residues. The CDR3 DNA follows: TGTGCCAGCAGCGTATACTTGGACACTGAAGCTTTCTTT. It encodes CASSVYLDTEAFF. Variable domain in full (rest from reference TRBV9 and TRBJ1-1): DSGVTQTPKHLITATGQRVTLRCSPRSGDLSVYWYQQSLDQGLQFLIQYYNGEERAKGNILERFSAQQFPDLHSELNLSSLELGDSALYFCASSVYLDTEAFFGQGTRLTVV.